This T cell receptor (beta chain) was found in a study of CD8+ T cells in alopecia areata. On the study more broadly: Affected scalp percentage determined the severity score of treated patients. Whole-study findings and limits: Scalp clonality, together with expanded CD8+ clones among the top 100, fell significantly with tofacitinib.

With 4 bases removed from V and 2 bases from J, the gap between germline ends came to 6 bases. Germline V gives CDR1 SGHDN, CDR2 FVKESK. The length of the CDR3 is 14 residues. The treatment was: oral pan-JAK inhibitor, 5-10 mg twice daily. Separation by sorting yielded CD4+ and CD8+ T cells from PBMCs. This clone has more than one count but fewer than ten. Its antigen is as yet unknown. Sequencing used cDNA as its template, made by extracting RNA and reverse transcribing it. Sequencing used immunoSEQ multiplex PCR; TCRdb keeps in-frame clones, though not all of them. The sample has more than 200,000 clones; roughly three fifths are singletons.

The sequence was collected from a human donor with alopecia areata. Source: CD4+ T cells sorted from blood, taken at week 44, from a patient treated with tofacitinib. The chain joins TRBV14 to TRBJ2-6; D call uncertain. CDR3 residues: CASSLYTGANVLTF. The CDR3 bases are TGTGCCAGCAGCCTTTACACTGGGGCCAACGTCCTGACTTTC.